This T cell receptor beta chain was recovered during a study of shared clonotypes between healthy human individuals. To note about this clone: No antigen is known for it.

Some clones are missing from TCRdb's copy, which holds only in-frame ones; the method was immunoSEQ multiplex PCR. The sample contains around 2,000,000 clones, more than 85% of which appear only once. Overall study findings and caveats: Against clonotypes common to all four donors, non-shared ones had lower generation probabilities. Clonotype sharing among donors was thought likely to change with sequencing depth.

The naive CD8 population came from CD45RO-negative cells selected for CCR7, without terminally differentiated effector memory CD45RA+ cells. This CDR3 region has 14 residues. CDR1 and CDR2 (germline): SGHAT, FQNNGV. Trimming took off 4 bases at V and 0 bases at J, with 6 bases between the two ends. The receptor comes from a man aged 18 to 29 in good health. Some clones in this sample may be carry-over from other donors' samples. The chain links TRBV11-2 to TRBJ1-4; D uncertain. The sample taken for sequencing was naive CD8+ T cells from PBMCs. The CDR3 region is CASSSTTTNEKLFF. The CDR3 DNA follows: TGTGCCAGCAGCTCGACAACAACTAATGAAAAACTGTTTTTT.